The 25 T cell receptor beta chains below were found in one sample sequenced in a study of T cell responses to AZD1222 COVID-19 vaccine. The table came from immunoSEQ multiplex PCR; TCRdb's copy has only in-frame clones and leaves some out. The table records 130,000 or so clones, 88% of them present only once. This specimen was peripheral blood, taken 28 days after the second AZD1222 dose. The receptors come from an adult who received the AZD1222 COVID-19 vaccine.

This rearrangement joins TRBV28 to TRBJ2-6; tentatively, D is TRBD1 (6 bases). Germline assignment: CDR1 MDHEN and CDR2 SYDVKM. V gave up 3 bases and J gave up 0 bases, with 12 bases separating them. The CDR3 is 17 amino acids. CDR3 sequence: CASSFRQGLSGANVLTF. DNA for the CDR3: TGTGCCAGCAGTTTTAGGCAGGGGCTCTCTGGGGCCAACGTCCTGACTTTC.

In this sample, this clone turned up a few times. The chain carries TRBV6-5 and TRBJ1-6, with a weak D call TRBD1 (6 bases). Trimming took 0 bases from V and 7 from J, leaving 10 bases between them. CDR3 length: 15 amino acids. The V gene's germline CDR1 is MNHEY and CDR2 SVGAGI. CDR3 DNA: TGTGCCAGCAGTTACTCTAATACAGGGAATTCACCCCTCCACTTT. Its translation: CASSYSNTGNSPLHF.

The CDR3 DNA is TGTGCCACCAGTGATCCTAGCGGGGCCACAGATACGCAGTATTTT. Its protein product is CATSDPSGATDTQYF. The chain has TRBV24-1 and TRBJ2-3; TRBD2 aligns across 9 bases. The CDR3 is 15 residues long. Germline V gene data show CDR1 as KGHDR and CDR2 as SFDVKD. V lost 3 bases and J lost 2; bases outside the gene matches: 2.

This chain connects TRBV11-3 to TRBJ2-7; 8 nucleotides line up with TRBD1. The CDR3 extends over 13 amino acids. Germline V gives CDR1 SGHNT, CDR2 YENEEA. Unmatched junction bases numbered 5, after V lost 4 bases and J lost 6 bases. In nucleotides, the CDR3 is TGTGCCAGCAGCTGGACAGGGTCCGCCGAGCAGTACTTC. Its protein product is CASSWTGSAEQYF.

The V gene is TRBV10-3, the J gene TRBJ1-2, with TRBD1 identical over 7 bases. The CDR3 sequence is 13 residues long. With 10 bases clipped from V and 3 bases from J, the junction kept 8 bases outside the gene matches. The V gene's germline CDR1 is ENHRY and CDR2 SYGVKD. The CDR3 loop reads CATQQQGDYGYTF. The CDR3, as DNA: TGTGCCACCCAACAGCAGGGGGACTATGGCTACACCTTC.

The rearrangement joins TRBV2 to TRBJ2-7; D uncertain. V was trimmed by 10 bases and J by 3 bases, leaving 16 bases between them. Germline lookup yields CDR1 SNHLY and CDR2 FYNNEI. CDR3 length: 13 amino acids. The CDR3 loop reads CATNFGWGYEQYF. Here the CDR3 DNA reads TGTGCCACCAATTTCGGGTGGGGCTACGAGCAGTACTTC.

The chain joins TRBV6-5 to TRBJ2-7, with D unresolved. The CDR3 is made up of 13 amino acids. V was trimmed by 4 bases and J by 3 bases, leaving 10 bases between them. The germline V gene has CDR1 MNHEY and CDR2 SVGAGI. CDR3 DNA sequence: TGTGCCAGCAGTTTCGGACGTAGCTACGAGCAGTACTTC. Translated, it gives CASSFGRSYEQYF.

This chain joins TRBV5-1 and TRBJ1-4, with 9 positions matching TRBD1. V dropped 1 base and J dropped 7; count of bases not matched to a gene: 8. CDR1 SGHRS and CDR2 YFSETQ come from the germline V gene. This CDR3 is 16 amino acids long. CDR3 nucleotide sequence: TGCGCCAGCAGCTTGCCTTACCGGGACAGGGTTGAAAAACTGTTTTTT. The encoded protein is CASSLPYRDRVEKLFF.

This clone came up a few times. The rearrangement uses TRBV2 and TRBJ2-7; 9 nucleotides align to TRBD2. In germline, CDR1 is SNHLY, CDR2 FYNNEI. The CDR3 is made up of 17 amino acids. J lost 5 bases, V lost 5 bases, and 16 bases had no gene match. This CDR3 reads CASSMGLGSGSGDEQYF. The DNA of the CDR3 is TGTGCCAGCAGTATGGGACTGGGTAGCGGGAGTGGGGACGAGCAGTACTTC.

The genes are TRBV15 and TRBJ2-3; 9 nucleotides match TRBD2. This CDR3 comprises 17 residues. Germline CDR1 and CDR2: LNHNV and YYDKDF (reference sequence). The V gene end was trimmed by 0 bases and the J gene end by 8 bases; junction bases not matched to a gene: 12. In DNA form, the CDR3 reads TGTGCCACCAGCAGAGAGGCAGCGGGAGGTTCAAAGGGTACGCAGTATTTT. Its translation: CATSREAAGGSKGTQYF. The full variable domain, completed using reference TRBV15 and TRBJ2-3, is DAMVIQNPRYQVTQFGKPVTLSCSQTLNHNVMYWYQQKSSQAPKLLFHYYDKDFNNEADTPDNFQSRRPNTSFCFLDIRSPGLGDTAMYLCATSREAAGGSKGTQYFGPGTRLTVL.

The rearrangement uses TRBV6-4 and TRBJ2-3, with TRBD1 matching over 8 bases. Germline values: CDR1 MRHNA, CDR2 SNTAGT. V dropped 0 bases and J dropped 6; count of bases not matched to a gene: 5. The CDR3 runs to 15 residues. The CDR3 region is CASSDSSGGVDTQYF. CDR3 nucleotide sequence: TGTGCCAGCAGTGACTCATCAGGGGGCGTTGATACGCAGTATTTT.

This chain uses TRBV4-3 with TRBJ1-4; D gene uncertain. With 1 base removed from V and 5 bases from J, the gap between germline ends came to 2 bases. The germline V gene encodes CDR1 LGHNA and CDR2 YSLEER. There are 12 residues in the CDR3. CDR3 DNA sequence: TGCGCCAGCAGCCAAGGGAATGAAAAACTGTTTTTT. Its translation is CASSQGNEKLFF.

A few counts support this clone. The chain couples TRBV6-4 to TRBJ2-3; TRBD2 matches at 9 bases. Germline V gene lookup returns CDR1 MRHNA and CDR2 SNTAGT. The CDR3 loop spans 15 amino acids. Trimming removed 3 bases from V and 7 bases from J; junction bases left unmatched: 8. The CDR3 spells CASSEIAGASHTQYF. The CDR3, as DNA: TGTGCCAGCAGTGAAATAGCGGGGGCCTCACATACGCAGTATTTT.

V and J are TRBV7-9 and TRBJ1-5, with TRBD1 as a possible D gene (6 bases). Per germline, CDR1 SEHNR and CDR2 FQNEAQ (reference sequence). The length of the CDR3 is 14 residues. V was shortened by 8 bases and J by 2 bases, with 13 bases between the two germline ends. CDR3 sequence (DNA): TGTGCCAGCTCCAGGGGCGGTGGCAATCAGCCCCAGCATTTT. This sequence encodes CASSRGGGNQPQHF.

The chain recombines TRBV6-1 with TRBJ1-6, with D perhaps TRBD1 (6 bases). Deletions cut 1 base from V and 10 bases from J, with 23 bases between. This CDR3 is built from 18 residues. Germline V gene data show CDR1 as MNHNS and CDR2 as SASEGT. CDR3: CASSEGDTAPYFGSPLHF. The CDR3 DNA sequence: TGTGCCAGCAGTGAAGGGGACACCGCCCCCTACTTTGGATCACCCCTCCACTTT.

This chain joins TRBV27 and TRBJ2-7, with 12 bases identical to TRBD2. CDR3 length equals 15 residues. V lost 6 bases, J lost 3 bases, and 6 bases stayed unmatched. Germline V gene data show CDR1 as MNHEY and CDR2 as SMNVEV (reference sequence). For the CDR3, the DNA is TGTGCCAGCAGCCGGGGACTAGCGGGTAGCTACGAGCAGTACTTC. Translated: CASSRGLAGSYEQYF.

The chain uses TRBV28 and TRBJ1-1; possible D gene TRBD1, 6 bases. This CDR3 comprises 13 residues. Germline CDR1 reads MDHEN; CDR2 reads SYDVKM. V was trimmed by 8 bases and J by 4 bases, leaving 14 bases between them. This CDR3 is CASPKTGGTEAFF. The CDR3 DNA is TGTGCCAGCCCAAAGACAGGCGGCACTGAAGCTTTCTTT. Drawing the rest from reference TRBV28 and TRBJ1-1, the complete variable domain is DVKVTQSSRYLVKRTGEKVFLECVQDMDHENMFWYRQDPGLGLRLIYFSYDVKMKEKGDIPEGYSVSREKKERFSLILESASTNQTSMYLCASPKTGGTEAFFGQGTRLTVV.

The V call is TRBV18, the J call TRBJ2-5; D might be TRBD1 (5 bases). V gave up 3 bases and J gave up 1 base, with 15 bases separating them. The CDR3 spans 16 residues. Germline-derived CDR1 and CDR2 are KGHSH and LQKENI. For the CDR3, the DNA is TGTGCCAGCTCACCCCCCTCAGGGCGGACCCAAGAGACCCAGTACTTC. This gives the protein CASSPPSGRTQETQYF.

This clone came up once. At the DNA level, this CDR3 is encoded by other sequences in the same sample as well. The chain recombines TRBV5-6 with TRBJ2-5, with D unclear. The ends were cut back, 2 bases at V and 5 bases at J, with 7 bases in the middle. This CDR3 contains 12 residues. Germline assignment: CDR1 SGHDT and CDR2 YYEEEE. The CDR3 loop reads CASSLDGETQYF. CDR3 sequence (DNA): TGTGCCAGCAGCTTAGACGGGGAGACCCAGTACTTC.

This rearrangement joins TRBV9 to TRBJ2-1; a weak D match, TRBD2 (6 bases). CDR3 size: 16 residues. With 4 bases removed from V and 3 bases from J, the gap between germline ends came to 17 bases. From germline, CDR1 is SGDLS and CDR2 YYNGEE. The CDR3 here is CASSPTFSGYYNEQFF. Here the CDR3 DNA reads TGTGCCAGCAGCCCCACCTTTAGCGGATACTACAATGAGCAGTTCTTC.

The chain carries TRBV5-1 and TRBJ1-1; D gene uncertain. V was clipped by 6 bases and J by 2 bases, with 11 bases between them. The CDR3 is 13 amino acids. Germline V gene sequence: CDR1 SGHRS, CDR2 YFSETQ. CDR3 DNA sequence: TGCGCCAGCACCCAAAACCAAAACACTGAAGCTTTCTTT. Residues: CASTQNQNTEAFF.

The rearrangement uses TRBV5-1 and TRBJ2-3; 8 nucleotides line up with TRBD2. V dropped 3 bases and J dropped 4; count of bases not matched to a gene: 7. Germline V gene sequence: CDR1 SGHRS, CDR2 YFSETQ. This CDR3 spans 15 amino acids. The CDR3 sequence: CASSSGGSEADTQYF. CDR3 DNA: TGCGCCAGCAGCTCGGGGGGGTCCGAGGCAGATACGCAGTATTTT. The full variable domain, completed using reference TRBV5-1 and TRBJ2-3, is KAGVTQTPRYLIKTRGQQVTLSCSPISGHRSVSWYQQTPGQGLQFLFEYFSETQRNKGNFPGRFSGRQFSNSRSEMNVSTLELGDSALYLCASSSGGSEADTQYFGPGTRLTVL.

This chain uses TRBV27 with TRBJ2-3; D is unresolved. The CDR3 length is 14 residues. Germline CDR1 MNHEY, CDR2 SMNVEV (reference sequence). V was pared by 6 bases and J by 0 bases, with 10 bases between. CDR3 region: CASSRTKSTDTQYF. CDR3 bases: TGTGCCAGCAGCCGGACCAAGAGCACAGATACGCAGTATTTT.

This sequence joins TRBV2 and TRBJ2-5; unclear D gene. V was trimmed by 6 bases and J by 2 bases, leaving 7 bases between them. The germline V gene has CDR1 SNHLY and CDR2 FYNNEI. The CDR3 consists of 12 residues. The CDR3 region is CASRSLQETQYF. The CDR3 region has the DNA TGTGCCAGCAGATCGCTGCAAGAGACCCAGTACTTC. Variable domain in full (rest from reference TRBV2 and TRBJ2-5): EPEVTQTPSHQVTQMGQEVILRCVPISNHLYFYWYRQILGQKVEFLVSFYNNEISEKSEIFDDQFSVERPDGSNFTLKIRSTKLEDSAMYFCASRSLQETQYFGPGTRLLVL.

This chain joins TRBV30 and TRBJ2-7; the D gene could be TRBD1 or TRBD2 (5 bases each). The V gene lost 3 bases and the J gene lost 2 bases, with 14 bases spanning the gap. The CDR3 totals 14 residues. CDR1 and CDR2 from the germline V gene are GTSNPN and SVGIG (reference sequence). CDR3: CAWRWDRGPYEQYF. The CDR3 coding sequence is TGTGCCTGGAGATGGGACCGAGGACCCTACGAGCAGTACTTC.